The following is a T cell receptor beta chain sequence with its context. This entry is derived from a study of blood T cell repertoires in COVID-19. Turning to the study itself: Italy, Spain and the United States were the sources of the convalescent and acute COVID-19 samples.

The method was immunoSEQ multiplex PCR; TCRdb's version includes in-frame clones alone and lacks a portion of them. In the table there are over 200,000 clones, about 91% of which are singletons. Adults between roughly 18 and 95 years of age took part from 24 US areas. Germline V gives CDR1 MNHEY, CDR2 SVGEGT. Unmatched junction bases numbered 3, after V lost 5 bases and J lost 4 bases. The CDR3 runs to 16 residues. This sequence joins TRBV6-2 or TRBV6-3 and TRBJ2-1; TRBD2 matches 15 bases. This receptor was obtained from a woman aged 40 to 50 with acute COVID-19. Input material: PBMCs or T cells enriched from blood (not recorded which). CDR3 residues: CASSGGTSGGYNEQFF. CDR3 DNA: TGTGCCAGCAGTGGTGGGACTAGCGGGGGGTACAATGAGCAGTTCTTC.